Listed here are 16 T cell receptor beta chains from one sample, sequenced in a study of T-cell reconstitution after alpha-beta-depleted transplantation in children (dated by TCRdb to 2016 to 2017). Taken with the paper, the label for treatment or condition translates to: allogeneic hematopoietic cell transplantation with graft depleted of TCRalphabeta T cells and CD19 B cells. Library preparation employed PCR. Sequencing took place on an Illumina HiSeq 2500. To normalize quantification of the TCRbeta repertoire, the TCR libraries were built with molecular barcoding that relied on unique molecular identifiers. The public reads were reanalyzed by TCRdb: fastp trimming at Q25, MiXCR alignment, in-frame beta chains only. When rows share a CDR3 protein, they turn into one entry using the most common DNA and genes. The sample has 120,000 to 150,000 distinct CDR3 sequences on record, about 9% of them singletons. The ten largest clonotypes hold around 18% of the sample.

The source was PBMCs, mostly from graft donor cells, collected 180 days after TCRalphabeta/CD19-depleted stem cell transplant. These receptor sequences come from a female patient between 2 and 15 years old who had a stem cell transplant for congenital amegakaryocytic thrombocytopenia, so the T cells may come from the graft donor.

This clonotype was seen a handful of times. The CDR3 sequence is CAIRVSTDTQYF. The CDR3 DNA reads TGTGCCATCAGGGTTAGCACAGATACGCAGTATTTT. V gene TRBV10-3 combines with J gene TRBJ2-3; no clear D gene. Germline-derived CDR1 and CDR2 are ENHRY and SYGVKD. The germline V and J ends were trimmed by 6 bases and 0 bases, with 4 bases remaining between them. The CDR3 consists of 12 residues.

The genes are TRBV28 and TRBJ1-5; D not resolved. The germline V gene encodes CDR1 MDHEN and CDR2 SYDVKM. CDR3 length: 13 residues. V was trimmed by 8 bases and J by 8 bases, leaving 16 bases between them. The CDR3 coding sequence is TGTGCCAGCGGACCGGACCTAGGAGAGCCCCAGCATTTT. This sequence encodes CASGPDLGEPQHF.

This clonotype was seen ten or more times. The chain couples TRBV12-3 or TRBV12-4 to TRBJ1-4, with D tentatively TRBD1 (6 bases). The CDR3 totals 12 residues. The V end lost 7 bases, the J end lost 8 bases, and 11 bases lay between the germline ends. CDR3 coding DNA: TGTGCCAGCATGAGGGGGGACGAAAAACTGTTTTTT. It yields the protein CASMRGDEKLFF.

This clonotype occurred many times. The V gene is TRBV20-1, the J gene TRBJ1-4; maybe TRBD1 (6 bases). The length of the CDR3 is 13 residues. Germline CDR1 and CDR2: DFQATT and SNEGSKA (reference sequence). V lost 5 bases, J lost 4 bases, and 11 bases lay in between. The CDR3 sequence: CSAPQGSNEKLFF. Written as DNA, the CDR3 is TGCAGTGCTCCACAGGGTAGTAATGAAAAACTGTTTTTT.

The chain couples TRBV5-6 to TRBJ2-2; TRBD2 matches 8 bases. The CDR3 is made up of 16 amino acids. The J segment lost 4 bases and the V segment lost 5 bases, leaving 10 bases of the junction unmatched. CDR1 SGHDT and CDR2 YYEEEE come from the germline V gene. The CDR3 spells CASRARLSGSTGELFF. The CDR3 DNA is TGTGCCAGCAGGGCGCGACTGAGCGGGAGCACCGGGGAGCTGTTTTTT. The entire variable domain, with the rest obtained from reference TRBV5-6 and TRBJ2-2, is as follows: DAGVTQSPTHLIKTRGQQVTLRCSPKSGHDTVSWYQQALGQGPQFIFQYYEEEERQRGNFPDRFSGHQFPNYSSELNVNALLLGDSALYLCASRARLSGSTGELFFGEGSRLTVL.

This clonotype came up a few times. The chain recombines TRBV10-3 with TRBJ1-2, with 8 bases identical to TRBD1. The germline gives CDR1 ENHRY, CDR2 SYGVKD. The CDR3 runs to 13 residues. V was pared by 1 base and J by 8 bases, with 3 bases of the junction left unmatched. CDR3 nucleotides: TGTGCCATCAGTGAGTTGGACAGGGAGGGCTACACCTTC. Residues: CAISELDREGYTF.

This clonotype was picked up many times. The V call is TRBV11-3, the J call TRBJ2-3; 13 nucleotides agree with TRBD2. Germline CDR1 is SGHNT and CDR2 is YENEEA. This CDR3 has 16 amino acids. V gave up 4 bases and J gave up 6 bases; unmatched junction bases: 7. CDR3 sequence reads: CASSSRLAGGEDTQYF. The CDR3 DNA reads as TGTGCCAGCAGCTCACGACTAGCGGGGGGAGAGGATACGCAGTATTTT.

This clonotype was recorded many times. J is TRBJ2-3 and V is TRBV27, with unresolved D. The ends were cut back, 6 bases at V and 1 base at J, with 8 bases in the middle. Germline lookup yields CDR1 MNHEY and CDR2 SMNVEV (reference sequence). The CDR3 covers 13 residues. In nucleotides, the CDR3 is TGTGCCAGCAGCTTAGGTGGCACAGATACGCAGTATTTT. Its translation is CASSLGGTDTQYF.

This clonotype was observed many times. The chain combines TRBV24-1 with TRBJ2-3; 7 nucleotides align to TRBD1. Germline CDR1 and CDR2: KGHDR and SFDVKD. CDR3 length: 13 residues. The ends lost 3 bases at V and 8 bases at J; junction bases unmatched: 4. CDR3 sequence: CATSDETGTTQYF. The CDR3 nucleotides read TGTGCCACCAGTGATGAGACAGGGACTACGCAGTATTTT.

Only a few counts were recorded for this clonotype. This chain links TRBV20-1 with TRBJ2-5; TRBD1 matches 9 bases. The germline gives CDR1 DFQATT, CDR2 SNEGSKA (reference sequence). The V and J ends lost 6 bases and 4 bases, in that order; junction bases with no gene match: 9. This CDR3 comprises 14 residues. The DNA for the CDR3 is TGCAGTGCCCCGACAGGGGGGGTGGGAGAGACCCAGTACTTC. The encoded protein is CSAPTGGVGETQYF.

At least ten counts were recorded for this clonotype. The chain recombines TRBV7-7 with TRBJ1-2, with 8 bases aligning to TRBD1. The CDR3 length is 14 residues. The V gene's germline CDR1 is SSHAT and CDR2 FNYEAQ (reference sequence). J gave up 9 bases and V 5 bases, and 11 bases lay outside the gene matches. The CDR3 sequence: CASSHMDRAMSYTF. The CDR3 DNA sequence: TGTGCCAGCAGCCACATGGACAGGGCTATGAGCTACACCTTC.

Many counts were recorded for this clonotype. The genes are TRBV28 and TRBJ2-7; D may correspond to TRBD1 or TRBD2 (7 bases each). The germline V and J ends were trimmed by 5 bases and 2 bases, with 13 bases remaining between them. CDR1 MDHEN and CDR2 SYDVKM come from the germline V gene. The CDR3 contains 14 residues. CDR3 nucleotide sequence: TGTGCCAGCAGTCGGGGAGGGGGCCCCTACGAGCAGTACTTC. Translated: CASSRGGGPYEQYF. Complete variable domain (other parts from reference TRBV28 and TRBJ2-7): DVKVTQSSRYLVKRTGEKVFLECVQDMDHENMFWYRQDPGLGLRLIYFSYDVKMKEKGDIPEGYSVSREKKERFSLILESASTNQTSMYLCASSRGGGPYEQYFGPGTRLTVT.

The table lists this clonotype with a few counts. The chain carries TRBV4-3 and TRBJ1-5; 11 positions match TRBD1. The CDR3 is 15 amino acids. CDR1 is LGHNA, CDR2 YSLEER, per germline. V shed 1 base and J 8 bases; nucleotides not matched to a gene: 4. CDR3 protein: CASSQGTGGAEPQHF. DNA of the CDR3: TGCGCCAGCAGCCAAGGGACAGGGGGCGCAGAGCCCCAGCATTTT.

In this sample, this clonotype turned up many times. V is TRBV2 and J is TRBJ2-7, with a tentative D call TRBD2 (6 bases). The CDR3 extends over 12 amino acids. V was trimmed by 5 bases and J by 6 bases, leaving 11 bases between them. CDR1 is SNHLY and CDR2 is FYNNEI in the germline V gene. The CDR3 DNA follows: TGTGCCAGCAGTCCTTCCGGGGGCGAGCAGTACTTC. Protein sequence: CASSPSGGEQYF. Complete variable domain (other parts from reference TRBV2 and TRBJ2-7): EPEVTQTPSHQVTQMGQEVILRCVPISNHLYFYWYRQILGQKVEFLVSFYNNEISEKSEIFDDQFSVERPDGSNFTLKIRSTKLEDSAMYFCASSPSGGEQYFGPGTRLTVT.

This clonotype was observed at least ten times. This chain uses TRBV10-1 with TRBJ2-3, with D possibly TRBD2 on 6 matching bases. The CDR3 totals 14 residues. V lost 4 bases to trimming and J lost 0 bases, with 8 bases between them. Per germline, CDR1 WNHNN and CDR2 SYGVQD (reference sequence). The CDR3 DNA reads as TGCGCCAGCAGTGGAGGGACTAGCACAGATACGCAGTATTTT. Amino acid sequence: CASSGGTSTDTQYF.

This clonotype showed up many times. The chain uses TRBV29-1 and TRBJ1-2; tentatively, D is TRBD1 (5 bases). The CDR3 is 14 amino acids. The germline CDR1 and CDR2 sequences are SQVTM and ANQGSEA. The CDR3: CSGASHTGLYGYTF. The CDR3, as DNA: TGCAGTGGGGCCAGCCATACGGGTCTCTATGGCTACACCTTC.